These T cell receptor beta chains were read from a single sample in a study of blood T cell repertoires in COVID-19. The assay was immunoSEQ multiplex PCR, and TCRdb's table has in-frame clones only and misses some. The sample contains more than 250,000 clones, approximately 88% of which appear only once. The sequenced sample consisted of PBMCs or T cells enriched from blood (not recorded which). The receptors stem from a woman aged 35 to 49 with acute COVID-19. CDR3s include the opening cysteine and the closing phenylalanine or tryptophan. D genes are given only for firm matches. Clone size is given for some rows only: seen once, a few or many times, or a class if the clone is expanded.

d_call,v_call,clone_size,j_call,cdr3_aa,cdr3_nt
.,TRBV9,.,TRBJ2-7,CASSAQETSYEQYF,TGTGCCAGCAGCGCTCAGGAAACTTCCTACGAGCAGTACTTC
TRBD2,TRBV24-1,.,TRBJ2-1,CATQPGLQKTGSYNEQFF,TGTGCCACCCAGCCGGGACTACAGAAAACCGGCTCCTACAATGAGCAGTTCTTC
.,TRBV9,.,TRBJ2-1,CASSVAGENNEQFF,TGTGCCAGCAGCGTAGCTGGAGAAAACAATGAGCAGTTCTTC
.,TRBV10-1,.,TRBJ2-5,CASSDSGSETQYF,TGCGCCAGCAGTGATTCAGGGTCCGAGACCCAGTACTTC
TRBD2,TRBV2,many,TRBJ2-6,CASPAGGQHSGANVLTF,TGTGCCAGCCCCGCGGGGGGCCAGCACTCTGGGGCCAACGTCCTGACTTTC
.,TRBV19,.,TRBJ2-5,CASSICGTDKETQYF,TGTGCCAGTAGTATTTGCGGGACAGATAAAGAGACCCAGTACTTC
TRBD1,TRBV5-1,.,TRBJ2-5,CASSMGQGNLETQYF,TGCGCCAGCAGCATGGGACAGGGAAACTTAGAGACCCAGTACTTC
.,TRBV2,.,TRBJ2-1,CASSGDFHNEQFF,TGTGCCAGCAGTGGGGACTTTCACAATGAGCAGTTCTTC
TRBD2,TRBV11-2,.,TRBJ2-3,CASSLRASGRGSTDTQYF,TGTGCCAGCAGCTTAAGGGCTAGCGGGAGGGGATCCACAGATACGCAGTATTTT
TRBD1,TRBV9,.,TRBJ1-4,CASSAGDRGNEKLFF,TGTGCCAGCAGCGCGGGGGACAGGGGAAATGAAAAACTGTTTTTT
.,TRBV18,.,TRBJ1-1,CASSDFQGTTEAFF,TGTGCCAGCTCAGATTTTCAGGGGACCACTGAAGCTTTCTTT
.,TRBV24-1,.,TRBJ2-2,CATSDFRTGGELFF,TGTGCCACCAGTGACTTTCGAACGGGCGGGGAGCTGTTTTTT
TRBD1,TRBV30,.,TRBJ1-5,CAWTGTGFSQPQHF,TGTGCCTGGACTGGGACAGGGTTTAGTCAGCCCCAGCATTTT
.,TRBV5-6,.,TRBJ1-3,CASSWGNPGGNTIYF,TGTGCCAGCAGCTGGGGAAATCCGGGGGGAAACACCATATATTTT
TRBD2,TRBV6-4,.,TRBJ2-1,CASSTGGPLNEQFF,TGTGCCAGCAGTACGGGAGGGCCTCTCAATGAGCAGTTCTTC
.,TRBV10-2,.,TRBJ1-2,CASSEIPTRPNYGYTF,TGCGCCAGCAGTGAGATCCCGACAAGACCTAACTATGGCTACACCTTC
TRBD1,TRBV3-1/TRBV3-2,.,TRBJ2-1,CASSPQDRSRYNEQFF,TGTGCCAGCAGCCCCCAGGACAGGTCCCGCTACAATGAGCAGTTCTTC
TRBD1,TRBV5-4,.,TRBJ2-7,CASSLGQGYYEQYF,TGTGCCAGCAGCCTAGGACAGGGTTACTACGAGCAGTACTTC
.,TRBV14,.,TRBJ2-1,CASSQDLPAEGGVNEQFF,TGTGCCAGCAGCCAAGATCTCCCAGCGGAAGGGGGGGTTAATGAGCAGTTCTTC
TRBD1,TRBV18,.,TRBJ1-2,CASSQNGQDLNYGYTF,TGTGCCAGCTCACAAAACGGACAGGACCTTAACTATGGCTACACCTTC
TRBD1,TRBV5-4,many,TRBJ2-7,CASSTDRGISYEQYF,TGTGCCAGCAGCACGGACAGGGGGATCTCCTACGAGCAGTACTTC
TRBD1,TRBV4-3,.,TRBJ2-1,CASSQDSGQSYNEQFF,TGCGCCAGCAGCCAAGATTCGGGACAGAGCTACAATGAGCAGTTCTTC
TRBD1,TRBV11-2,.,TRBJ2-5,CASSLGTVQETQYF,TGTGCCAGCAGCCTCGGGACAGTACAAGAGACCCAGTACTTC
.,TRBV5-6,.,TRBJ2-2,CASSSNRLNTGELFF,TGTGCCAGCAGCAGCAACCGACTTAACACCGGGGAGCTGTTTTTT
.,TRBV5-1,.,TRBJ1-3,CASSPNRAGNTIYF,TGCGCCAGCAGCCCGAACCGAGCCGGAAACACCATATATTTT
TRBD1,TRBV28,.,TRBJ1-2,CASSRDREYGYTF,TGTGCCAGCAGTCGTGACAGGGAATATGGCTACACCTTC
.,TRBV24-1,.,TRBJ2-7,CATSDFDGFEQYF,TGTGCCACCAGTGATTTCGACGGGTTCGAGCAGTACTTC
TRBD2,TRBV7-2,few,TRBJ2-3,CASSLKGTSGGGDTQYF,TGTGCCAGCAGCTTAAAGGGGACTAGTGGTGGAGGAGATACGCAGTATTTT
.,TRBV7-9,.,TRBJ2-1,CASSSEIAEVNDEQFF,TGTGCCAGCAGCTCGGAGATAGCGGAGGTGAACGATGAGCAGTTCTTC
.,TRBV5-1,.,TRBJ1-1,CASRVSQTAGRAFF,TGCGCCAGCAGGGTTTCACAGACAGCGGGTCGGGCTTTCTTT
TRBD2,TRBV28,.,TRBJ2-3,CASTSGSGDTQYF,TGTGCCAGCACTAGCGGGAGTGGAGATACGCAGTATTTT
.,TRBV9,.,TRBJ2-1,CASSVSGDPYNEQFF,TGTGCCAGCAGCGTATCAGGGGATCCCTACAATGAGCAGTTCTTC
.,TRBV7-8,once,TRBJ1-2,CASSEDSRGGYTF,TGTGCCAGCAGCGAAGACTCGCGAGGTGGCTACACCTTC
.,TRBV7-6,.,TRBJ2-1,CASSLGAGTSDEQFF,TGTGCCAGCAGCTTAGGGGCGGGAACGAGCGATGAGCAGTTCTTC
TRBD2,TRBV6-5,.,TRBJ2-7,CASRGTSSYEQYF,TGTGCCAGCAGGGGGACTAGTTCCTACGAGCAGTACTTC
TRBD1,TRBV29-1,.,TRBJ1-3,CSGGDSRSGNTIYF,TGCAGCGGGGGGGACAGCCGCTCTGGAAACACCATATATTTT
.,TRBV24-1,few,TRBJ2-6,CATSEVRSSGANVLTF,TGTGCCACCAGTGAGGTGAGAAGCTCTGGGGCCAACGTCCTGACTTTC
.,TRBV4-1,.,TRBJ1-5,CASSLAGNNQPQHF,TGCGCCAGCAGCCTGGCAGGGAACAATCAGCCCCAGCATTTT
TRBD2,TRBV5-1,.,TRBJ2-1,CASSFELAGDEQFF,TGCGCCAGCAGCTTTGAACTAGCGGGAGATGAGCAGTTCTTC
.,TRBV28,.,TRBJ1-5,CASSLGGSADQPQHF,TGTGCCAGCAGTTTAGGAGGGTCGGCAGATCAGCCCCAGCATTTT
.,TRBV28,few,TRBJ1-1,CASSLIVFAAFGTEAFF,TGTGCCAGCAGTTTAATAGTGTTTGCGGCTTTCGGCACTGAAGCTTTCTTT
.,TRBV20-1,few,TRBJ1-2,CSASEGVRYGYTF,TGCAGTGCTAGTGAGGGAGTGAGGTATGGCTACACCTTC
TRBD2,TRBV18,.,TRBJ2-2,CASSPERTSGRFFNTGELFF,TGTGCCAGCTCACCAGAAAGGACTAGCGGGAGGTTTTTCAACACCGGGGAGCTGTTTTTT
TRBD2,TRBV3-1/TRBV3-2,once,TRBJ2-7,CASSQGLTSGLYEQYF,TGTGCCAGCAGCCAAGGTTTAACTAGCGGCCTCTACGAGCAGTACTTC
.,TRBV7-9,.,TRBJ2-3,CASSLDQTGHRPQYF,TGTGCCAGCAGCTTAGACCAAACGGGACACCGGCCCCAGTATTTT